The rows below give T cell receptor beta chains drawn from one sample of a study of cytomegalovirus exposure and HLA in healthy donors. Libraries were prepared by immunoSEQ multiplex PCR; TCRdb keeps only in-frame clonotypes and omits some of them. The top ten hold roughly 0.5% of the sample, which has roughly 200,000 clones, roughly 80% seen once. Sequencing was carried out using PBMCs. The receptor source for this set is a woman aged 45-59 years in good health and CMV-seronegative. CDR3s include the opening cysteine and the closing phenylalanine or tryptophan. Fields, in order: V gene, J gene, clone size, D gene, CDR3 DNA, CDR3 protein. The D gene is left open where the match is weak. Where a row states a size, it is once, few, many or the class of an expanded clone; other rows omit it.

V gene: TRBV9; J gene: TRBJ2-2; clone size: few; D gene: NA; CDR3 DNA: TGTGCCAGCAGCGTTTTAACGAACACCGGGGAGCTGTTTTTT; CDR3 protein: CASSVLTNTGELFF
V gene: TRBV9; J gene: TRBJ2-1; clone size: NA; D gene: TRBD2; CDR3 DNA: TGTGCCAGCAGCGCTGGGCCTAGCGGGAGGTGGTACAATGAGCAGTTCTTC; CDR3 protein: CASSAGPSGRWYNEQFF
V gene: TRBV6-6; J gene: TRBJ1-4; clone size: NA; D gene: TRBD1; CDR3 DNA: TGTGCCAGCCACGACAGGGGACTTGAAAAACTGTTTTTT; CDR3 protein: CASHDRGLEKLFF
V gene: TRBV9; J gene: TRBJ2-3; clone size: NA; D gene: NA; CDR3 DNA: TGTGCCAGCAGCGTAGGTCAGGTCACAGATACGCAGTATTTT; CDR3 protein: CASSVGQVTDTQYF
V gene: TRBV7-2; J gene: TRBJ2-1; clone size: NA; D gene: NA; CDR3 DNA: TGTGCCAGCAGCTTAACCCCAGGGGACAATGAGCAGTTCTTC; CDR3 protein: CASSLTPGDNEQFF
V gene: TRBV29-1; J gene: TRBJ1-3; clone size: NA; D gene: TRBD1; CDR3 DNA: TGCAGCGGAACGGACAGGGATATAAACACCATATATTTT; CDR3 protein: CSGTDRDINTIYF
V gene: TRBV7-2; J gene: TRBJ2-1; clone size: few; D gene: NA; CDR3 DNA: TGTGCCAGCAGCTTAGATGGCGGCCGATCCTACAATGAGCAGTTCTTC; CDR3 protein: CASSLDGGRSYNEQFF
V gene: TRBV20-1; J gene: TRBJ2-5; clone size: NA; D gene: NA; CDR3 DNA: TGCAGTGCACTTAGAGAGACCCAGTACTTC; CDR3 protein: CSALRETQYF
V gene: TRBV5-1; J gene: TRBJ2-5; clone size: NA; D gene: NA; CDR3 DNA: TGCGCCAGCAGCTTAGGACAGCAAGAGACCCAGTACTTC; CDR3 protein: CASSLGQQETQYF
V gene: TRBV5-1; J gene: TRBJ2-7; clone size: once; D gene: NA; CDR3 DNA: TGCGCCAGCAGCTTGTTCACAGACTACGAGCAGTACTTC; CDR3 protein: CASSLFTDYEQYF
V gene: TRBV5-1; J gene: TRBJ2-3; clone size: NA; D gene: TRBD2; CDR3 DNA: TGCGCCAGCAGCGCGGGGGGGCGGGAGAGCACAGATACGCAGTATTTT; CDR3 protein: CASSAGGRESTDTQYF
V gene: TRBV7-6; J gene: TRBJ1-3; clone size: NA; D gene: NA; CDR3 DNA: TGTGCCAGCAGCTTAGGACAGGAGGTCTCTGGAAACACCATATATTTT; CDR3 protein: CASSLGQEVSGNTIYF
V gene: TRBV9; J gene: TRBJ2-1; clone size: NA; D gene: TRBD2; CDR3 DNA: TGTGCCAGCAGCGCGGGGAGGAGCGGGAGAGGGAATGAGCAGTTCTTC; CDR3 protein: CASSAGRSGRGNEQFF
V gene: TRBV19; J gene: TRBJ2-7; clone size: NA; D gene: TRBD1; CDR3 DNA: TGTGCCAGTAAAAGAGGACAGGGGGCCCACTACGAGCAGTACTTC; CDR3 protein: CASKRGQGAHYEQYF
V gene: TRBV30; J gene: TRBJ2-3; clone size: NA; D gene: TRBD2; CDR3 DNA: TGTGCCTGGAGTTCTTCCCTCCCGGGGGGGGTAGATACGCAGTATTTT; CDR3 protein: CAWSSSLPGGVDTQYF
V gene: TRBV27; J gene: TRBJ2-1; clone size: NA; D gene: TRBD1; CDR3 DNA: TGTGCCAGCCTAGGACACGGGACAGGGAATCGCCCCGGGCAGTTCTTC; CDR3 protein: CASLGHGTGNRPGQFF
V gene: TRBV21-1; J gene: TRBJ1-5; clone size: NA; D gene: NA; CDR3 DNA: TGTGCCAGCACCATCTCTGACAGTAATAGCAATCAGCCCCAGCATTTT; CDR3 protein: CASTISDSNSNQPQHF
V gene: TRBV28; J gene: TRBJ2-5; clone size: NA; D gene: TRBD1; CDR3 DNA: TGTGCCAGCAGGACAGGGGCTGAGACCCAGTACTTC; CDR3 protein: CASRTGAETQYF
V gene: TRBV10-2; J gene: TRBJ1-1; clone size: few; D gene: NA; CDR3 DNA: TGCGCCAGCAGAGACACTTTGAACACTGAAGCTTTCTTT; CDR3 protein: CASRDTLNTEAFF
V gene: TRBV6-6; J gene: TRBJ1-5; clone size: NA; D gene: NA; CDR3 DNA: TGTGCCAGCAGCCGCGGAGGGGATCAGCCCCAGCATTTT; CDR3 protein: CASSRGGDQPQHF
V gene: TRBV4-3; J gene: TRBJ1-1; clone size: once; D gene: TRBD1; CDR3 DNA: TGCGCCAGCCGGGGGACAGGAATAAGTTTCACTGAAGCTTTCTTT; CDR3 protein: CASRGTGISFTEAFF
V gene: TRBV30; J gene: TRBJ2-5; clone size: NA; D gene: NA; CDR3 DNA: TGTGCCTGGGGTCGAATGGGGGCGACCCAGTACTTC; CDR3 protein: CAWGRMGATQYF
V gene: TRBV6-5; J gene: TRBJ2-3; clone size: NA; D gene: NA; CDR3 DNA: TGTGCCAGCAGGACCAGCGTTTCCACAGATACGCAGTATTTT; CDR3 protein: CASRTSVSTDTQYF
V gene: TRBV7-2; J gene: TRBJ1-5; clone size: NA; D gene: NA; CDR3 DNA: TGTGCCAGCAGACGCGGACAGACTCAGCCCCAGCATTTT; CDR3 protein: CASRRGQTQPQHF
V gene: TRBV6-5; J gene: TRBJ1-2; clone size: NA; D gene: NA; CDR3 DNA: TGTGCCAGCAATGCCCGGGGAGCTCTTGGCTACACCTTC; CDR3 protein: CASNARGALGYTF
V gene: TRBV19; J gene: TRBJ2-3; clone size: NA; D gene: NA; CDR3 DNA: TGTGCCAGTAGTATAGGTCGCTCGGATCAGGGGTATTTT; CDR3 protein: CASSIGRSDQGYF
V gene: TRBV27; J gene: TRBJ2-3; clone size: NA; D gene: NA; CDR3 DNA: TGTGCCAGCAGTTCCCGAGGGCGGGCCGGAGATACGCAGTATTTT; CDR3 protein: CASSSRGRAGDTQYF
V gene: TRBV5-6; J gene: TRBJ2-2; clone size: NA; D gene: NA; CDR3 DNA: TGTGCCAGCAGCTACTATACCGGGGAGCTGTTTTTT; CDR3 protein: CASSYYTGELFF
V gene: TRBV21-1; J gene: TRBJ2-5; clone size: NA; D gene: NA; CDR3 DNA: TGTGCCAGCAGCAAAGCTCCGCTAGCCGGGGAGACCCAGTACTTC; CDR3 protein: CASSKAPLAGETQYF
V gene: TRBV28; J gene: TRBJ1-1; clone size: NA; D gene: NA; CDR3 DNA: TGTGCCAGCATTGAGGTTGGCACTGAAGCTTTCTTT; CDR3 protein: CASIEVGTEAFF
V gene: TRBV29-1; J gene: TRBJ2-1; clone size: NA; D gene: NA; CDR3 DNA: TGCAGCGGGCGCGGCCTTTCGGAGTTCTTC; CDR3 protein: CSGRGLSEFF
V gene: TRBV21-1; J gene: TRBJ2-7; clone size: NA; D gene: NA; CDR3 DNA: TGTGCCAGCAGCAAAGCCCTAAACTCCCGGGACAGGGACTACGAGCAGTACTTC; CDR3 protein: CASSKALNSRDRDYEQYF
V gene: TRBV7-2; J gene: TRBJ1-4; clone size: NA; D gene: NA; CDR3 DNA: TGTGCCAGCAGCTTAACCCCCCGAGGGTCCAATGAAAAACTGTTTTTT; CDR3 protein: CASSLTPRGSNEKLFF
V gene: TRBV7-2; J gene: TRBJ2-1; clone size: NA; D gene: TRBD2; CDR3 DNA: TGTGCCAGCAGCTTAGGTGGGACTAGCGGGTTCAATGAGCAGTTCTTC; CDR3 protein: CASSLGGTSGFNEQFF
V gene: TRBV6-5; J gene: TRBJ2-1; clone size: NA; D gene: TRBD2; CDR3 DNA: TGTGCCAGCAGTTCGTCTTGGCGGGGGGCGAATGAGCAGTTCTTC; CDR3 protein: CASSSSWRGANEQFF
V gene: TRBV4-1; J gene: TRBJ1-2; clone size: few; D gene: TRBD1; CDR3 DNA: TGCGCCAGCAGCCACCTAGACAGGGGGCGAGGCTACACCTTC; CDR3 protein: CASSHLDRGRGYTF
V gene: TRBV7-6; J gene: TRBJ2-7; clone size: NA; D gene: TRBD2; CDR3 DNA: TGTGCCAGCAGCCGCTCGGGACTAGCGGGTTACGAGCAGTACTTC; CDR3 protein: CASSRSGLAGYEQYF